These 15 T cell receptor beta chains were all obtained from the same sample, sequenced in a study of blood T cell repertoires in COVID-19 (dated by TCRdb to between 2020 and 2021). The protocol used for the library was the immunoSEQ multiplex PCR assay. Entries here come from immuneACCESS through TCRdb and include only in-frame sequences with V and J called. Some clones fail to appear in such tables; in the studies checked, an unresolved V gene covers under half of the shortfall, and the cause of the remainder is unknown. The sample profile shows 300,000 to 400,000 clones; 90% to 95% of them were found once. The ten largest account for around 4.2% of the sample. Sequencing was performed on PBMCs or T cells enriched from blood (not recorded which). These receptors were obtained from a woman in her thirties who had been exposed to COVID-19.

CDR3 sequence: CASSSLLGAKGYTF. In nucleotides, the CDR3 is TGTGCCAGCAGCTCCCTATTGGGGGCGAAGGGCTACACCTTC. This chain joins TRBV7-2 and TRBJ1-2; D is possibly TRBD1 (6 bases). Germline V gene sequence: CDR1 SGHTA, CDR2 FQGNSA. The CDR3 is made up of 14 amino acids. The ends were cut back, 4 bases at V and 8 bases at J, with 17 bases in the middle.

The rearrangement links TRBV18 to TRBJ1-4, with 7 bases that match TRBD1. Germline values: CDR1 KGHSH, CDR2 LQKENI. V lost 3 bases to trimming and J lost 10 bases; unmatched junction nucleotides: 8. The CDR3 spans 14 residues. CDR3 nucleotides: TGTGCCAGCTCACCTCCAGACAGGGTGGGAAAACTGTTTTTT. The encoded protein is CASSPPDRVGKLFF.

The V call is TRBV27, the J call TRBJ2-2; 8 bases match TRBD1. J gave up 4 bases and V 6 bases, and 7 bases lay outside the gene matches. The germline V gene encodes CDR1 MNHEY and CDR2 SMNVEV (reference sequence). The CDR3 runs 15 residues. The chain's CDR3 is CASRRQGPSTGELFF. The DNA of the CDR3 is TGTGCCAGCAGGAGACAGGGGCCGTCCACCGGGGAGCTGTTTTTT.

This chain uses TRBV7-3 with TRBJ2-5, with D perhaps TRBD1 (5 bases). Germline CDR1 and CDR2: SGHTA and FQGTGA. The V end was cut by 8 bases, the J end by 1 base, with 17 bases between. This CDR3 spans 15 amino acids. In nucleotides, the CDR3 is TGTGCCAGCGCCCCCTACCAGGGCCCCCAAGAGACCCAGTACTTC. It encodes CASAPYQGPQETQYF.

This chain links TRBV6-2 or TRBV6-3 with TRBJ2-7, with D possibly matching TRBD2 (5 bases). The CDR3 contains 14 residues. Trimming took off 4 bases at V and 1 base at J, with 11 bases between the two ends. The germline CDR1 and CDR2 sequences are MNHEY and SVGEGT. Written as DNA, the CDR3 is TGTGCCAGCAGTTGGGAGTGGCGGTCCTACGAGCAGTACTTC. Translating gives CASSWEWRSYEQYF.

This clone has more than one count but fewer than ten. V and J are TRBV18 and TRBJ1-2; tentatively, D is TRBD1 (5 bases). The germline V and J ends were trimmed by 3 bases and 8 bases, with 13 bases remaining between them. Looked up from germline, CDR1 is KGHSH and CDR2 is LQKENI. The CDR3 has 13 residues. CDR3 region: CASSPQGLGGYTF. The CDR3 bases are TGTGCCAGCTCACCTCAGGGTCTCGGCGGCTACACCTTC.

The CDR3 bases are TGTGCCAGCGCCCGGGGGGACGGCGTCTCCTACGAGCAGTACTTC. Translation gives CASARGDGVSYEQYF. This sequence joins TRBV9 and TRBJ2-7; the match to TRBD2 covers 7 bases. The CDR3 is 15 residues long. Germline trimming cut 7 bases from V and 0 bases from J; bases unmatched to any gene: 10. Germline lookup yields CDR1 SGDLS and CDR2 YYNGEE.

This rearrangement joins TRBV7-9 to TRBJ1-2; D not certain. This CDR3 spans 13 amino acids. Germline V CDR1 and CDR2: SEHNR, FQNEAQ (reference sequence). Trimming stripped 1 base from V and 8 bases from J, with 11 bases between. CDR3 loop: CASSLEPRRGYTF. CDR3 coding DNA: TGTGCCAGCAGCTTAGAGCCTCGTCGGGGCTACACCTTC.

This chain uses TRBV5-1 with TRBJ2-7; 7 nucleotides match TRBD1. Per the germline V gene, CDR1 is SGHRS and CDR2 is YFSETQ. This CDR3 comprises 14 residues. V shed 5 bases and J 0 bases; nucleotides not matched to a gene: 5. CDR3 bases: TGCGCCAGCAGTGAGGGGGCAATCTCCTACGAGCAGTACTTC. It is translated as CASSEGAISYEQYF.

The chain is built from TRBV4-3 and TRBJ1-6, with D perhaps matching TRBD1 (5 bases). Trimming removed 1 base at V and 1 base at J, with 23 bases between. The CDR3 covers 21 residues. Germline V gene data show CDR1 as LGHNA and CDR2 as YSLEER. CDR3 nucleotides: TGCGCCAGCAGCCAAGGTAACATCCTCGGAATCCGACAGTCCTATAATTCACCCCTCCACTTT. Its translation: CASSQGNILGIRQSYNSPLHF.

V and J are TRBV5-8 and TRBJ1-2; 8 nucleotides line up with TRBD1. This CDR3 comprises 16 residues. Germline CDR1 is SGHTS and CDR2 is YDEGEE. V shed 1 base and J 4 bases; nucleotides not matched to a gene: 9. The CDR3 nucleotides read TGTGCCAGCAGCTTGAGGACCTCCGGGACAGGCTATGGCTACACCTTC. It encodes CASSLRTSGTGYGYTF.

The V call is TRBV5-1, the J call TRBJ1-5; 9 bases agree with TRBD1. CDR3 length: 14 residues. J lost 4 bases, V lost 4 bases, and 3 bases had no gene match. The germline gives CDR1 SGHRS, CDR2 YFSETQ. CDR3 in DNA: TGCGCCAGCAGCGCGACAGGGGGGAATCAGCCCCAGCATTTT. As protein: CASSATGGNQPQHF.

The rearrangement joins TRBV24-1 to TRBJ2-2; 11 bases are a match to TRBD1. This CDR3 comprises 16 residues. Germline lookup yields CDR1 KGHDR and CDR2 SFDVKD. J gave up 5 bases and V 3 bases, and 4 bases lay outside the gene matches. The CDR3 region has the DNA TGTGCCACCAGTGATGGGACAGGGGGAGGAACCGGGGAGCTGTTTTTT. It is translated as CATSDGTGGGTGELFF.

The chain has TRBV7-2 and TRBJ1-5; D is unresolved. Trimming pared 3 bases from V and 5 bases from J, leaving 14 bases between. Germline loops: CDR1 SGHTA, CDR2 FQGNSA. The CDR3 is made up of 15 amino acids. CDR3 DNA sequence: TGTGCCAGCAGCTTGACTACCAGGAGGGATCAGCCCCAGCATTTT. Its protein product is CASSLTTRRDQPQHF.

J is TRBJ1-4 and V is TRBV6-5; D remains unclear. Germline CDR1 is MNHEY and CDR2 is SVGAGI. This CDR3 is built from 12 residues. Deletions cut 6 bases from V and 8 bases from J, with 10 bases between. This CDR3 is CASSPSLEKLFF. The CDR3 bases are TGTGCCAGCAGCCCCAGTTTGGAAAAACTGTTTTTT.